Following are 26 T cell receptor beta chains from one sample sequenced in a study of cytomegalovirus exposure and HLA in healthy donors (dated by TCRdb to the late 2010s). Receptor amplification or capture employed the immunoSEQ multiplex PCR assay. A mixture of 60 forward primers for TCR Vbeta segments and 13 reverse primers for TCR Jbeta segments was used in the multiplex PCR. TCRdb mirrors the immuneACCESS table, restricted to in-frame sequences. Some clones are absent from its copies; in checked studies, under half trace to an unresolved V gene, and the reason for the others is unknown. The sample table contains approximately 200,000 clones; only one count was recorded for 70% to 85% of them. The top ten clones comprise 0.2% to 0.25% of the sample. Sequenced: PBMCs. The receptor source for this set is a girl aged 2-10 years in good health and CMV-seronegative.

The V call is TRBV7-6, the J call TRBJ2-3; 8 nucleotides line up with TRBD2. The length of the CDR3 is 15 residues. The germline V gene encodes CDR1 SGHVS and CDR2 FNYEAQ. After removal of 4 bases from V and 2 bases from J, the junction contained 5 bases not matched to a gene. For the CDR3, the DNA is TGTGCCAGCAGCTATGGCGGGGGGATCACAGATACGCAGTATTTT. It is translated as CASSYGGGITDTQYF.

V usage is TRBV23-1 and J usage is TRBJ2-5, with no clear D. TRBV23-1 is recorded as an ORF, its role being uncertain. Between the trimmed V and J ends, which lost 1 base and 2 bases, there was a span of 23 bases. The CDR3 spans 19 residues. The CDR3 coding sequence is TGCGCCAGCAGTCAATTACCGGTAGCCCTAAGGTGGCTACAAGAGACCCAGTACTTC. This translates into CASSQLPVALRWLQETQYF.

The chain links TRBV18 to TRBJ2-7; TRBD1 matches at 8 bases. Trimming cost V 4 bases and J 0 bases; bases outside gene matches: 5. The CDR3 is 15 amino acids. Germline V gene lookup returns CDR1 KGHSH and CDR2 LQKENI. CDR3 DNA: TGTGCCAGCTCACGCGACAGGGGTTACTCCTACGAGCAGTACTTC. Protein sequence: CASSRDRGYSYEQYF.

The V call is TRBV5-5, the J call TRBJ1-5, with 8 bases aligning to TRBD1. Germline trimming cut 3 bases from V and 6 bases from J; bases unmatched to any gene: 11. CDR3 length: 16 residues. Looked up from germline, CDR1 is SGHKS and CDR2 is YYEKEE (reference sequence). In DNA form, the CDR3 reads TGTGCCAGCAGCTGGTTCGACAGGGGCCTCAGTCAGCCCCAGCATTTT. Translation gives CASSWFDRGLSQPQHF.

This rearrangement joins TRBV5-1 to TRBJ1-3; no clear D gene. The V end was cut by 0 bases, the J end by 0 bases, with 7 bases between. This CDR3 comprises 15 residues. CDR1 and CDR2 from the germline V gene are SGHRS and YFSETQ. The CDR3 protein is CASSLGTDSGNTIYF. CDR3 DNA: TGCGCCAGCAGCTTGGGGACTGACTCTGGAAACACCATATATTTT.

The J gene is TRBJ2-2, the V gene TRBV9; tentative D call: TRBD2 (6 bases). V was cut by 3 bases and J by 3 bases, with 12 bases left in between. This CDR3 spans 15 amino acids. The germline CDR1 and CDR2 sequences are SGDLS and YYNGEE. CDR3 in amino acids: CASSAGGRDTGELFF. CDR3 DNA sequence: TGTGCCAGCAGCGCCGGGGGAAGAGACACCGGGGAGCTGTTTTTT.

The V and J genes are TRBV6-1 and TRBJ2-1, with 10 nucleotides matching TRBD2. Per the germline V gene, CDR1 is MNHNS and CDR2 is SASEGT. CDR3 length: 14 amino acids. Unmatched junction bases numbered 7, after V lost 4 bases and J lost 10 bases. CDR3 nucleotide sequence: TGTGCCAGCAGTGCCAGCGGGGGGGCTGGAGAGCAGTTCTTC. This encodes CASSASGGAGEQFF.

The chain joins TRBV5-5 to TRBJ1-2; 11 nucleotides line up with TRBD1. Trimming removed 4 bases from V and 8 bases from J; junction bases left unmatched: 7. The CDR3 is 14 amino acids. Germline V gives CDR1 SGHKS, CDR2 YYEKEE (reference sequence). CDR3 in DNA: TGTGCCAGCAGCCCCGGGACAGGGGGTAGGGGCTACACCTTC. Residues: CASSPGTGGRGYTF.

This chain links TRBV6-1 with TRBJ1-1; no reliable D call. With 10 bases removed from V and 0 bases from J, the gap between germline ends came to 9 bases. The CDR3 sequence is 12 residues long. Germline V gene lookup returns CDR1 MNHNS and CDR2 SASEGT. The CDR3 loop reads CAIMGMNTEAFF. The CDR3 DNA is TGTGCCATAATGGGCATGAACACTGAAGCTTTCTTT.

The chain carries TRBV29-1 and TRBJ1-2; 9 bases are a match to TRBD1. Germline V gene data show CDR1 as SQVTM and CDR2 as ANQGSEA. V dropped 4 bases and J dropped 8; count of bases not matched to a gene: 5. CDR3 size: 12 residues. The CDR3 region is CSVVGTGTGYTF. CDR3 coding DNA: TGCAGCGTTGTCGGGACAGGGACCGGCTACACCTTC.

V gene TRBV28 combines with J gene TRBJ1-2; D perhaps matches TRBD1 (5 bases). The CDR3 consists of 13 residues. Trimming shortened V by 9 bases and J by 3 bases, and 14 bases separated the two germline ends. CDR1 is MDHEN, CDR2 SYDVKM, per germline. CDR3 coding DNA: TGTGCCAGTACAACCGCAGGGTACTATGGCTACACCTTC. This translates into CASTTAGYYGYTF.

This clone was detected a few times. This chain connects TRBV29-1 to TRBJ1-1; possibly TRBD1 for D (5 bases). V lost 6 bases and J lost 4, with 15 bases in between. There are 13 residues in the CDR3. Looked up from germline, CDR1 is SQVTM and CDR2 is ANQGSEA. The CDR3: CSVIWTGGTEAFF. The CDR3 nucleotides read TGCAGCGTCATTTGGACGGGGGGCACTGAAGCTTTCTTT.

In DNA form, the CDR3 reads TGTGCCAGCAGTGAATTACAGGGAGATACGCAGTATTTT. It specifies CASSELQGDTQYF. The V call is TRBV2, the J call TRBJ2-3; D is possibly TRBD1 (6 bases). This CDR3 contains 13 residues. Trimming shortened V by 2 bases and J by 5 bases, and 8 bases separated the two germline ends. The germline V gene has CDR1 SNHLY and CDR2 FYNNEI.

The CDR3 nucleotides read TGTGCCAGCAGCTTAAACAATAGAGGAGAGACCCAGTACTTC. It encodes CASSLNNRGETQYF. The chain has TRBV11-2 and TRBJ2-5; D unclear. Trimming removed 2 bases from V and 4 bases from J, with 11 bases in between. Germline V gives CDR1 SGHAT, CDR2 FQNNGV. There are 14 residues in the CDR3.

The chain combines TRBV4-1 with TRBJ1-5; D not certain. Germline V gene lookup returns CDR1 MGHRA and CDR2 YSYEKL. The V and J ends lost 0 bases and 6 bases respectively, with 6 bases between them. CDR3 size: 13 residues. DNA of the CDR3: TGCGCCAGCAGCCAAGATTTTATTCAGCCCCAGCATTTT. Its translation is CASSQDFIQPQHF.

CDR3 nucleotide sequence: TGCGCCAGCAGTGAAGGTAGCGTGCCCTACAATGAGCAGTTCTTC. Translation: CASSEGSVPYNEQFF. V gene TRBV10-2 combines with J gene TRBJ2-1; D possibly corresponds to TRBD2 (5 bases). Trimming removed 3 bases at V and 2 bases at J, with 11 bases between. The CDR3 length is 15 residues. Germline CDR1 WSHSY, CDR2 SAAADI.

This clone has just one count. This chain joins TRBV5-5 and TRBJ2-7; D is uncertain. CDR3 length equals 12 residues. The germline V gene has CDR1 SGHKS and CDR2 YYEKEE (reference sequence). Deletions cut 2 bases from V and 2 bases from J, with 5 bases between. The DNA of the CDR3 is TGTGCCAGCAGCTTCAGCGCCTACGAGCAGTACTTC. Its protein is CASSFSAYEQYF.

The chain joins TRBV5-4 to TRBJ2-1; the match to TRBD1 covers 9 bases. Germline V gene data show CDR1 as SGHNT and CDR2 as YYREEE (reference sequence). CDR3 length: 15 amino acids. The junction had 6 bases not matched to a gene; V was cut back by 4 bases and J by 4 bases. CDR3 residues: CASSLDRGSYNEQFF. CDR3 sequence (DNA): TGTGCCAGCAGCCTGGACAGGGGATCTTACAATGAGCAGTTCTTC.

The CDR3 loop is CASSGGAANQPQHF. The CDR3 coding sequence is TGTGCCAGTAGTGGTGGGGCAGCAAATCAGCCCCAGCATTTT. J is TRBJ1-5 and V is TRBV19; D may be TRBD1 (5 bases). V was pared by 5 bases and J by 4 bases, with 12 bases between. CDR3 size: 14 residues. The V gene's germline CDR1 is LNHDA and CDR2 SQIVND (reference sequence).

The chain uses TRBV7-7 and TRBJ2-7, with TRBD1 matching over 9 bases. V lost 5 bases and J lost 5; bases outside the gene matches: 7. The CDR3 is 14 residues long. The germline V gene encodes CDR1 SSHAT and CDR2 FNYEAQ (reference sequence). DNA for the CDR3: TGTGCCAGCAGCCTTGGACAGGGGTCTAACGAGCAGTACTTC. Translated, it gives CASSLGQGSNEQYF.

CDR3 nucleotides: TGTGCCAGCAGTAAAACAGGGGCCTATGGCTACACCTTC. Its protein product is CASSKTGAYGYTF. V is TRBV6-5 and J is TRBJ1-2; 7 nucleotides match TRBD1. After removal of 5 bases from V and 4 bases from J, the junction contained 4 bases not matched to a gene. Germline V gene sequence: CDR1 MNHEY, CDR2 SVGAGI. The CDR3 runs to 13 residues.

This clone was seen once. V gene TRBV5-4 combines with J gene TRBJ2-1, with D tentatively TRBD1 (6 bases). Germline V lookup: CDR1 SGHNT, CDR2 YYREEE (reference sequence). This CDR3 spans 16 amino acids. The V and J ends lost 3 bases and 4 bases respectively, with 17 bases between them. CDR3 coding DNA: TGTGCCAGCAGCTGGGACATCGCCCGTCCTTACAATGAGCAGTTCTTC. This encodes CASSWDIARPYNEQFF.

This clone turned up a few times. The genes are TRBV5-6 and TRBJ1-2; D is possibly TRBD1 (6 bases). Trimming left V 4 bases short and J 7 bases short, with 11 bases between. CDR3 length: 12 residues. Per germline, CDR1 SGHDT and CDR2 YYEEEE. For the CDR3, the DNA is TGTGCCAGCAGCCTCAGGGGTGGTGGCTACACCTTC. The encoded protein is CASSLRGGGYTF.

To note about this clone: Other DNA sequences within the sample encode an identical CDR3. This chain connects TRBV6-5 to TRBJ1-2, with D maybe TRBD1 (5 bases). Per germline, CDR1 MNHEY and CDR2 SVGAGI. Trimming removed 4 bases from V and 7 bases from J, with 16 bases in between. CDR3 length: 14 amino acids. The CDR3 DNA sequence: TGTGCCAGCAGTTTGGGACTCCTACGTGGTGGCTACACCTTC. This translates into CASSLGLLRGGYTF.

There are a few counts of this clone. V gene TRBV6-6 combines with J gene TRBJ2-7; 7 positions agree with TRBD1. V trimming: 5 bases; J trimming: 2 bases; junction bases outside the gene matches: 6. This CDR3 comprises 14 residues. From germline, CDR1 is MNHNY and CDR2 SVGAGI (reference sequence). The CDR3 coding sequence is TGTGCCAGCAGTGGCCGGGACAGACCCTACGAGCAGTACTTC. It encodes CASSGRDRPYEQYF.

V and J are TRBV5-6 and TRBJ2-6, with D unclear. The CDR3 sequence is 13 residues long. Germline assignment: CDR1 SGHDT and CDR2 YYEEEE. V was shortened by 2 bases and J by 4 bases, with 4 bases between the two germline ends. The DNA of the CDR3 is TGTGCCAGCAGCTTAATAGGGGCCAACGTCCTGACTTTC. It translates to CASSLIGANVLTF. The full variable domain, its missing parts supplied by reference TRBV5-6 and TRBJ2-6, is DAGVTQSPTHLIKTRGQQVTLRCSPKSGHDTVSWYQQALGQGPQFIFQYYEEEERQRGNFPDRFSGHQFPNYSSELNVNALLLGDSALYLCASSLIGANVLTFGAGSRLTVL.